Each of the 18 T cell receptor beta chains below was sequenced from the same sample in a study of blood T cells in healthy people across ages. It was with a sample-barcoded 5' primer and a J-beta primer mix that a second PCR of roughly 7 to 12 cycles was run. A single record per CDR3 protein comes from TCRdb applying MiXCR to the 5' RACE reads. The sample has roughly 830,000 distinct CDR3 sequences, about 62% seen once. The sample taken for sequencing was blood. These receptor sequences come from a man aged 25-45 years in good health.

The V gene is TRBV2, the J gene TRBJ2-3, with unresolved D. The germline V gene has CDR1 SNHLY and CDR2 FYNNEI. V was cut by 6 bases and J by 4 bases, with 5 bases left in between. This CDR3 region has 11 residues. The DNA of the CDR3 is TGTGCCAGCAGCCGTCCAGATACGCAGTATTTT. This codes for CASSRPDTQYF.

The chain's CDR3 is CASSFGTGAAGGEQFF. CDR3 nucleotide sequence: TGCGCCAGCAGTTTCGGGACAGGGGCCGCTGGTGGTGAGCAGTTCTTC. The gene calls are TRBV10-2 and TRBJ2-1, with TRBD1 matching 10 bases. CDR3 length equals 16 residues. Trimming at V came to 5 bases and at J to 9 bases, leaving 13 bases not matched to a gene. The germline V gene encodes CDR1 WSHSY and CDR2 SAAADI.

This clonotype was counted many times. The rearrangement uses TRBV7-8 and TRBJ2-4; D is unclear. The germline V gene encodes CDR1 SGHVS and CDR2 FQNEAQ. The CDR3 contains 11 residues. The germline V and J ends were trimmed by 3 bases and 13 bases, with 10 bases remaining between them. CDR3 loop: CASSFEAEQYF. The CDR3 DNA is TGTGCCAGCAGCTTTGAGGCAGAGCAGTACTTC.

The chain has TRBV28 and TRBJ2-7, with D perhaps TRBD1 or TRBD2 (5 bases each). The V end lost 6 bases, the J end lost 5 bases, and 17 bases lay between the germline ends. CDR3 size: 14 residues. CDR1 is MDHEN and CDR2 is SYDVKM in the germline V gene. In nucleotides, the CDR3 is TGTGCCAGCAGCCATGCCGGGACGGGTAACGAGCAGTACTTC. Translated, it gives CASSHAGTGNEQYF.

The rearrangement joins TRBV6-6 to TRBJ2-7; D unclear. The CDR3 consists of 16 residues. Germline values: CDR1 MNHNY, CDR2 SVGAGI (reference sequence). Between the trimmed V and J ends, which lost 0 bases and 3 bases, there was a span of 15 bases. The CDR3 nucleotides read TGTGCCAGCAGTTACTCGTTTTCGATAGCCGGCTACGAGCAGTACTTC. Encoded protein: CASSYSFSIAGYEQYF.

The chain carries TRBV28 and TRBJ2-1, with TRBD2 matching over 7 bases. The CDR3 consists of 15 residues. V lost 5 bases to trimming and J lost 5 bases; unmatched junction nucleotides: 9. The germline V gene encodes CDR1 MDHEN and CDR2 SYDVKM. This CDR3 is CASSTTRLANNEQFF. In DNA, the CDR3 is TGTGCCAGCAGTACAACGAGACTAGCCAACAATGAGCAGTTCTTC. Looking up the rest from reference TRBV28 and TRBJ2-1 gives the full variable domain: DVKVTQSSRYLVKRTGEKVFLECVQDMDHENMFWYRQDPGLGLRLIYFSYDVKMKEKGDIPEGYSVSREKKERFSLILESASTNQTSMYLCASSTTRLANNEQFFGPGTRLTVL.

Turning to this clonotype: An end of the junction differs from the germline gene, which may be a read error. The gene calls are TRBV13 and TRBJ2-7; possible D gene TRBD1, 6 bases. The J call may be mistaken, given a closer DNA end match to TRBJ2-4. Germline-derived CDR1 and CDR2 are PRHDT and FYEKMQ (reference sequence). The CDR3 covers 17 residues. For the CDR3, the DNA is TGTGCCAGCAGAGGACAGCCATTCCGGGGAGCCAAACACATTCAGTACTTC. It yields the protein CASRGQPFRGAKHIQYF.

The genes are TRBV7-2 and TRBJ2-1, with D perhaps TRBD1 (6 bases). The germline V and J ends were trimmed by 4 bases and 9 bases, with 22 bases remaining between them. Germline CDR1 and CDR2: SGHTA and FQGNSA. The CDR3 spans 16 residues. The CDR3 protein is CASSSLTPGHLGEQFF. The CDR3 nucleotides read TGTGCCAGCAGCTCCCTTACCCCGGGACACTTGGGTGAGCAGTTCTTC.

The J gene is TRBJ2-1, the V gene TRBV6-5; unclear D gene. This CDR3 contains 14 residues. Germline CDR1 and CDR2: MNHEY and SVGAGI. V lost 0 bases to trimming and J lost 2 bases, with 5 bases between them. The CDR3 coding sequence is TGTGCCAGCAGTTACTCGTTAGCCTACAATGAGCAGTTCTTC. It specifies CASSYSLAYNEQFF.

This clonotype was counted once. The CDR3 sequence is CASSLYRANTEAFF. The CDR3 nucleotides read TGCGCCAGCAGCTTGTACAGGGCTAACACTGAAGCTTTCTTT. The chain links TRBV5-1 to TRBJ1-1; possible D gene TRBD1, 6 bases. The CDR3 is 14 residues long. CDR1 is SGHRS and CDR2 is YFSETQ in the germline V gene. Deletions cut 1 base from V and 2 bases from J, with 9 bases between. The whole variable domain, remainder taken from reference TRBV5-1 and TRBJ1-1, is KAGVTQTPRYLIKTRGQQVTLSCSPISGHRSVSWYQQTPGQGLQFLFEYFSETQRNKGNFPGRFSGRQFSNSRSEMNVSTLELGDSALYLCASSLYRANTEAFFGQGTRLTVV.

The chain joins TRBV6-5 to TRBJ2-4; perhaps TRBD1 as D (6 bases). The CDR3 is 16 amino acids. V was clipped by 2 bases and J by 6 bases, with 17 bases between them. Germline V gene data show CDR1 as MNHEY and CDR2 as SVGAGI. CDR3 DNA sequence: TGTGCCAGCAGTTACGGATCGACAGGTGGGGGAAACATTCAGTACTTC. This encodes CASSYGSTGGGNIQYF.

V usage is TRBV27 and J usage is TRBJ1-2; D uncertain. The V gene's germline CDR1 is MNHEY and CDR2 SMNVEV (reference sequence). The CDR3 is 15 amino acids. With 5 bases removed from V and 0 bases from J, the gap between germline ends came to 13 bases. The CDR3 protein is CASSTRRAANYGYTF. In nucleotides, the CDR3 is TGTGCCAGCAGTACTCGACGGGCCGCTAACTATGGCTACACCTTC.

The gene calls are TRBV10-3 and TRBJ1-5; D is unclear. Germline loops: CDR1 ENHRY, CDR2 SYGVKD. This CDR3 is built from 12 residues. V was shortened by 1 base and J by 6 bases, with 4 bases between the two germline ends. CDR3 nucleotide sequence: TGTGCCATCAGTGAGTACGGTCAGCCCCAGCATTTT. This translates into CAISEYGQPQHF.

On this clonotype itself: One end of the junction fails to match germline, which may point to a read error. The genes are TRBV10-3 and TRBJ2-5, with D possibly matching TRBD1 (6 bases). The CDR3 is 16 amino acids. CDR1 ENHRY and CDR2 SYGVKD come from the germline V gene. The CDR3 region has the DNA TGTGCCATCAAGACGACACCCCAGGGGTCCCAAGGGACCCAGTACTTC. Translating it yields CAIKTTPQGSQGTQYF.

The chain carries TRBV18 and TRBJ1-6; a weak D match, TRBD1 (5 bases). Germline CDR1 is KGHSH and CDR2 is LQKENI. V lost 3 bases and J 8 bases, leaving 14 bases between the germline ends. The CDR3 length is 15 residues. CDR3 sequence reads: CASSPRGIRDSPLHF. CDR3 coding DNA: TGTGCCAGCTCACCGCGGGGGATTAGAGATTCACCCCTCCACTTT.

The table lists this clonotype with a count of one. This CDR3 reads CAGTGDLQETQYF. CDR3 nucleotides: TGTGCCGGGACAGGGGACCTCCAAGAGACCCAGTACTTC. The chain links TRBV30 to TRBJ2-5; 10 bases agree with TRBD1. The CDR3 totals 13 residues. CDR1 and CDR2 (germline): GTSNPN, SVGIG (reference sequence). Trimming took 8 bases from V and 1 from J; bases not matched to a gene: 4.

This clonotype was observed a single time. The V call is TRBV7-2, the J call TRBJ2-5; TRBD1 agrees at 7 bases. The J call is uncertain, as TRBJ2-7 better fits the DNA end. The CDR3 consists of 16 residues. Germline CDR1 SGHTA, CDR2 FQGNSA. The DNA for the CDR3 is TGTGCCAGCAGCTCCAGACAGGGCCAAGGACCCTACGAGCAGTACTTC. Translating it yields CASSSRQGQGPYEQYF.

This rearrangement joins TRBV6-5 to TRBJ2-7; D is unclear. The CDR3 covers 13 residues. Per germline, CDR1 MNHEY and CDR2 SVGAGI. Trimming cost V 0 bases and J 12 bases, with 15 bases left between them. The CDR3 DNA sequence: TGTGCCAGCAGTTACTCGAGTGCTGTAGCCGCGTACTTC. This encodes CASSYSSAVAAYF.